The rows below give T cell receptor beta chains drawn from one sample of a study of identical twins. TCRdb fed the 5' RACE reads into MiXCR, producing one record per CDR3 protein. The sample yields 500,000 to 550,000 distinct CDR3 sequences, 20% to 25% seen once. Separately, the same data were catalogued under a study of yellow fever vaccine responses in identical twins.

The sequenced sample consisted of CD4+ T cells sorted from blood. The receptors stem from a woman younger than 35 in good health. The CDR3 runs from the conserved cysteine through the conserved F or W. The D gene is left open where the match is weak. Size values are once, few and many counts, or a class for expanded clones, and some rows have none.

d_gene	v_gene	abundance	j_gene	CDR3aa	CDR3nt
NA	TRBV6-1	once	TRBJ1-2	CAISQGFRTGDGYTF	TGTGCCATCTCTCAAGGGTTTAGGACCGGCGATGGCTACACCTTC
NA	TRBV9	few	TRBJ2-3	CASSGKGRDSDTQYF	TGTGCCAGCAGCGGAAAGGGGCGTGATAGCGATACGCAGTATTTT
TRBD1	TRBV5-1	few	TRBJ2-5	CASSPSVSRGFETQYF	TGCGCCAGCAGCCCCTCGGTTAGCAGGGGGTTTGAGACCCAGTACTTC
NA	TRBV12-3/TRBV12-4	many	TRBJ1-5	CASSPVGDQPQHF	TGTGCCAGCAGCCCCGTGGGGGATCAGCCCCAGCATTTT
TRBD1	TRBV20-1	few	TRBJ1-2	CSGNRGRDYGYTF	TGCAGTGGGAACAGGGGAAGGGACTATGGCTACACCTTC
TRBD1	TRBV19	few	TRBJ1-4	CASSTEDRATNEKLFF	TGTGCCAGTAGTACGGAGGACAGGGCAACTAATGAAAAACTGTTTTTT
TRBD1	TRBV12-3/TRBV12-4	NA	TRBJ1-1	CASSLGQRAFF	TGTGCCAGCAGTCTGGGACAGAGAGCTTTCTTT
TRBD1	TRBV27	few	TRBJ2-2	CASRLGTGVRGTGELFF	TGTGCCAGCAGGCTTGGGACAGGAGTGCGAGGCACCGGGGAGCTGTTTTTT
NA	TRBV7-9	few	TRBJ1-1	CASSLNSLMNTEAFF	TGTGCCAGCAGCTTAAACAGCTTAATGAACACTGAAGCTTTCTTT
TRBD1	TRBV5-1	NA	TRBJ2-5	CASSTGTAQETQYF	TGCGCCAGCAGCACAGGGACAGCCCAAGAGACCCAGTACTTC
NA	TRBV10-3	NA	TRBJ2-1	CAISVGTSKGNEQFF	TGTGCCATCAGTGTAGGGACTTCTAAGGGGAATGAGCAGTTCTTC
TRBD2	TRBV6-1	NA	TRBJ2-7	CASTWTSGSYEQYF	TGTGCCAGCACCTGGACTAGCGGGAGCTACGAGCAGTACTTC
TRBD2	TRBV2	few	TRBJ2-1	CASSSLAGGIANEQFF	TGTGCCAGCAGTAGTCTAGCGGGAGGAATTGCCAATGAGCAGTTCTTC
TRBD1	TRBV12-3/TRBV12-4	few	TRBJ1-2	CASSLRGTEPNYGYTF	TGTGCCAGCAGTCTACGGGGGACAGAACCGAACTATGGCTACACCTTC
NA	TRBV28	once	TRBJ2-3	CASTPNADTQYF	TGTGCCAGCACACCCAACGCAGATACGCAGTATTTT
NA	TRBV19	NA	TRBJ1-3	CASGRDFSGNTIYF	TGTGCCAGTGGACGGGACTTCTCTGGAAACACCATATATTTT
TRBD1	TRBV19	NA	TRBJ2-2	CASADRGRGTGELFF	TGTGCCAGTGCTGACAGGGGGCGCGGCACCGGGGAGCTGTTTTTT
TRBD1	TRBV5-1	NA	TRBJ1-2	CASSLVGGGANYGYTF	TGCGCCAGCAGCTTGGTGGGAGGGGGCGCCAACTATGGCTACACCTTC
NA	TRBV6-1	few	TRBJ2-1	CASSEIGGQIPNEQFF	TGTGCCAGCAGTGAAATCGGGGGACAGATCCCCAATGAGCAGTTCTTC
TRBD1	TRBV24-1	NA	TRBJ2-1	CATSDFPTNHDRGGAEQFF	TGTGCCACCAGTGATTTCCCCACAAACCACGACAGGGGCGGGGCTGAGCAGTTCTTC
NA	TRBV12-3/TRBV12-4	few	TRBJ2-2	CASSFLFGGTNTGELFF	TGTGCCAGCAGTTTCCTCTTCGGGGGCACGAACACCGGGGAGCTGTTTTTT
NA	TRBV3-1	few	TRBJ1-2	CASSPQFAWGYTF	TGTGCCAGCAGCCCACAATTCGCTTGGGGCTACACCTTC
TRBD1	TRBV12-3/TRBV12-4	few	TRBJ2-6	CASSYPGGGSGANVLTF	TGTGCCAGCAGTTACCCAGGGGGCGGTTCTGGGGCCAACGTCCTGACTTTC
TRBD2	TRBV3-1	NA	TRBJ2-7	CASSQTPGLGYEQYF	TGTGCCAGCAGCCAGACTCCGGGACTAGGCTACGAGCAGTACTTC
TRBD2	TRBV5-1	NA	TRBJ2-3	CASASGELGDTQYF	TGCGCCAGCGCTAGCGGGGAGCTTGGAGATACGCAGTATTTT
NA	TRBV5-1	NA	TRBJ1-2	CASSLEGGDGYTF	TGCGCCAGCAGCCTGGAGGGGGGCGATGGCTACACCTTC
NA	TRBV2	NA	TRBJ2-1	CASRDRYKDEQFF	TGTGCCAGCAGAGATAGGTACAAGGATGAGCAGTTCTTC
NA	TRBV19	NA	TRBJ2-2	CASSISAGPLNTGELFF	TGTGCCAGTAGTATTTCGGCAGGGCCCTTGAACACCGGGGAGCTGTTTTTT
NA	TRBV5-1	NA	TRBJ2-1	CASSLNPWQGSYNEQFF	TGCGCCAGCAGCTTGAATCCTTGGCAGGGATCCTACAATGAGCAGTTCTTC
NA	TRBV24-1	few	TRBJ2-1	CATSDPVSGARERAYNEQFF	TGTGCCACCAGTGATCCAGTTTCGGGAGCTCGCGAGCGGGCCTACAATGAGCAGTTCTTC
NA	TRBV20-1	few	TRBJ1-5	CSASDGNRGNQPQHF	TGCAGTGCTTCTGACGGTAACAGAGGCAATCAGCCCCAGCATTTT
NA	TRBV4-1	NA	TRBJ1-3	CASKNRETGNTIYF	TGCGCCAGCAAGAACAGGGAAACTGGAAACACCATATATTTT
TRBD1	TRBV20-1	few	TRBJ1-4	CSARTGWTEKLFF	TGCAGTGCGAGGACAGGGTGGACTGAAAAACTGTTTTTT
NA	TRBV20-1	NA	TRBJ2-2	CSARDQFGELFF	TGCAGTGCTAGAGATCAGTTCGGGGAGCTGTTTTTT
TRBD2	TRBV4-1	NA	TRBJ2-7	CASSQSPVPSGRNYEQYF	TGCGCCAGCAGCCAGTCACCAGTCCCTAGCGGGAGGAATTATGAGCAGTACTTC
TRBD1	TRBV7-8	few	TRBJ1-5	CASSSLAVGTEYNQPQHF	TGTGCCAGCAGCTCTTTAGCAGTCGGGACAGAATACAATCAGCCCCAGCATTTT
NA	TRBV6-6	NA	TRBJ2-3	CASSPWPVETQYF	TGTGCCAGCAGTCCGTGGCCCGTCGAGACGCAGTATTTT
TRBD2	TRBV29-1	NA	TRBJ2-3	CSVESREAHTDTQYF	TGCAGCGTTGAGAGTCGGGAGGCGCACACAGATACGCAGTATTTT
NA	TRBV20-1	NA	TRBJ1-4	CSARREREKLFF	TGCAGTGCTAGACGGGAGCGTGAAAAACTGTTTTTT
NA	TRBV24-1	NA	TRBJ2-3	CATSDPTLASLGGTQYF	TGTGCCACCAGTGATCCCACCCTGGCCTCCCTGGGCGGTACGCAGTATTTT
NA	TRBV27	NA	TRBJ1-2	CASRPNPTGPYGYTF	TGTGCCAGCCGTCCCAACCCCACAGGACCCTATGGCTACACCTTC
TRBD2	TRBV9	NA	TRBJ2-1	CASSVGASGHNEQFF	TGTGCCAGCAGCGTAGGGGCTAGCGGGCACAATGAGCAGTTCTTC
NA	TRBV24-1	NA	TRBJ2-1	CATSESGTRNEQFF	TGTGCCACCAGTGAATCCGGGACGAGAAATGAGCAGTTCTTC
TRBD2	TRBV5-1	NA	TRBJ2-3	CASSLALAGGPDTQYF	TGCGCCAGCAGCTTGGCCTTAGCGGGGGGGCCAGATACGCAGTATTTT
TRBD2	TRBV11-2	few	TRBJ2-1	CASSASGPEQFF	TGTGCCAGCAGCGCTAGCGGCCCGGAGCAGTTCTTC
NA	TRBV12-3/TRBV12-4	NA	TRBJ1-4	CASRKPGTRNEKLFF	TGTGCCAGCAGGAAACCCGGGACACGTAATGAAAAACTGTTTTTT
TRBD2	TRBV10-3	NA	TRBJ2-5	CAISGLAGAQETQYF	TGTGCCATCAGTGGACTAGCGGGAGCCCAAGAGACCCAGTACTTC
NA	TRBV3-1	few	TRBJ1-1	CASSRDGNTEAFF	TGTGCCAGCAGCCGAGATGGGAACACTGAAGCTTTCTTT
NA	TRBV29-1	few	TRBJ2-5	CSVSDGQETQYF	TGCAGCGTCTCGGACGGACAAGAGACCCAGTACTTC
TRBD1	TRBV10-3	NA	TRBJ2-7	CAISPGTETYEQYF	TGTGCCATCAGTCCCGGGACAGAAACCTACGAGCAGTACTTC
NA	TRBV6-1	few	TRBJ2-3	CASSPGTARTDTQYF	TGTGCCAGCAGTCCCGGGACTGCGCGCACAGATACGCAGTATTTT
NA	TRBV4-1	NA	TRBJ2-1	CASSQPTGQYYNEQFF	TGCGCCAGCAGCCAACCGACAGGCCAATACTACAATGAGCAGTTCTTC
TRBD1	TRBV5-1	many	TRBJ1-1	CASSLQGGTEAFF	TGCGCCAGCAGCTTACAGGGGGGCACTGAAGCTTTCTTT
TRBD2	TRBV10-3	NA	TRBJ2-2	CAISRSGGASTGELFF	TGTGCCATCAGTCGAAGCGGGGGGGCCAGCACCGGGGAGCTGTTTTTT